One and the same sample provided the 5 T cell receptor beta chains below, sequenced in a study of cytomegalovirus exposure and HLA in healthy donors. 13 Jbeta primers and 60 Vbeta primers were used for the PCR. Repertoires were generated with immunoSEQ multiplex PCR, while TCRdb's copy carries only in-frame clones and drops some. The sample lists 150,000 or so clones; about 88% were seen once. Input material: PBMCs. These receptors originate from a man between 18 and 35 years old in good health and CMV-seropositive.

This chain joins TRBV7-8 and TRBJ2-1, with D possibly matching TRBD1 (6 bases). The CDR3 spans 15 residues. From germline, CDR1 is SGHVS and CDR2 FQNEAQ. Trimming pared 5 bases from V and 0 bases from J, leaving 11 bases between. The CDR3 region has the DNA TGTGCCAGCAGCGAGGGACAAAGCTCCTACAATGAGCAGTTCTTC. Its protein is CASSEGQSSYNEQFF. The full variable domain, rest sourced from reference TRBV7-8 and TRBJ2-1, is GAGVSQSPRYKVAKRGQDVALRCDPISGHVSLFWYQQALGQGPEFLTYFQNEAQLDKSGLPSDRFFAERPEGSVSTLKIQRTQQEDSAVYLCASSEGQSSYNEQFFGPGTRLTVL.

V usage is TRBV7-8 and J usage is TRBJ1-2; 9 bases agree with TRBD1. The CDR3 has 15 amino acids. V trimming: 0 bases; J trimming: 7 bases; junction bases outside the gene matches: 6. Germline CDR1 and CDR2: SGHVS and FQNEAQ. The CDR3 here is CASSLAGTGFLGYTF. The CDR3 DNA is TGTGCCAGCAGCTTAGCAGGGACAGGGTTTCTTGGCTACACCTTC.

This chain connects TRBV11-2 to TRBJ2-3, with a tentative D call TRBD1 (5 bases). The length of the CDR3 is 15 residues. Germline V gene data show CDR1 as SGHAT and CDR2 as FQNNGV. Trimming pared 0 bases from V and 2 bases from J, leaving 9 bases between. The CDR3 spells CASSLEGQHTDTQYF. The CDR3 DNA is TGTGCCAGCAGCTTAGAGGGGCAACACACAGATACGCAGTATTTT. The full variable domain, its missing parts supplied by reference TRBV11-2 and TRBJ2-3, is EAGVAQSPRYKIIEKRQSVAFWCNPISGHATLYWYQQILGQGPKLLIQFQNNGVVDDSQLPKDRFSAERLKGVDSTLKIQPAKLEDSAVYLCASSLEGQHTDTQYFGPGTRLTVL.

As DNA, the CDR3 is TGTGCCAGCAGCTTAGCGGGGCTACAAGAGACCCAGTACTTC. Residues: CASSLAGLQETQYF. This rearrangement joins TRBV7-7 to TRBJ2-5; maybe TRBD1 (5 bases). The CDR3 contains 14 residues. Germline loops: CDR1 SSHAT, CDR2 FNYEAQ (reference sequence). The V gene lost 0 bases and the J gene lost 2 bases, with 7 bases spanning the gap.

The chain's CDR3 is CASTRDPQGLGGELFF. The CDR3 DNA is TGCGCCAGCACACGCGACCCACAGGGGCTCGGTGGGGAGCTGTTTTTT. The rearrangement joins TRBV5-1 to TRBJ2-2, with 7 bases aligning to TRBD1. Germline trimming cut 6 bases from V and 8 bases from J; bases unmatched to any gene: 16. The CDR3 loop spans 16 amino acids. The germline V gene has CDR1 SGHRS and CDR2 YFSETQ.